These 28 T cell receptor beta chains came from one sample sequenced in a study of blood T cell repertoires in COVID-19. TCRdb's table, derived via immunoSEQ multiplex PCR, lists solely in-frame clones and lacks some. The sample has about 150,000 clones; roughly 78% are singletons. Sequencing was carried out using PBMCs or T cells enriched from blood (not recorded which). Source of these receptors: a woman aged 45-60 years who had recovered from COVID-19.

The sample holds one count of this clone. This chain links TRBV12-3 or TRBV12-4 with TRBJ1-1, with D possibly matching TRBD1 (5 bases). There are 13 residues in the CDR3. V lost 6 bases, J lost 3 bases, and 11 bases lay in between. CDR3 loop: CASSYDRHTEAFF. CDR3 bases: TGTGCCAGCAGCTATGACAGACACACTGAAGCTTTCTTT.

This chain links TRBV7-9 with TRBJ1-1; D unresolved. There are 14 residues in the CDR3. The V end was cut by 2 bases, the J end by 4 bases, with 11 bases between. CDR1 is SEHNR and CDR2 is FQNEAQ in the germline V gene (reference sequence). The CDR3 bases are TGTGCCAGCAGCTTAAGAAGGTCGGGCACTGAAGCTTTCTTT. It codes for CASSLRRSGTEAFF.

This clone turned up a few times. This chain connects TRBV28 to TRBJ1-3; D remains ambiguous. Germline assignment: CDR1 MDHEN and CDR2 SYDVKM. The CDR3 extends over 12 amino acids. V lost 6 bases to trimming and J lost 3 bases, with 6 bases between them. The CDR3 reads CASRTNGNTIYF. DNA of the CDR3: TGTGCCAGCAGGACAAATGGAAACACCATATATTTT.

The chain couples TRBV6-1 to TRBJ1-3; D is unclear. The CDR3 loop spans 15 amino acids. The germline CDR1 and CDR2 sequences are MNHNS and SASEGT. Trimming removed 2 bases from V and 0 bases from J, with 8 bases in between. The chain's CDR3 is CASSEPANSGNTIYF. The CDR3 DNA follows: TGTGCCAGCAGTGAACCAGCGAACTCTGGAAACACCATATATTTT.

The CDR3: CSVGGQGSGEAFF. Written as DNA, the CDR3 is TGCAGCGTTGGGGGACAGGGAAGTGGTGAAGCTTTCTTT. This chain links TRBV29-1 with TRBJ1-1; 9 bases match TRBD1. Germline trimming cut 4 bases from V and 7 bases from J; bases unmatched to any gene: 7. In germline, CDR1 is SQVTM, CDR2 ANQGSEA. The CDR3 contains 13 residues. The full variable domain, its missing parts supplied by reference TRBV29-1 and TRBJ1-1, is SAVISQKPSRDICQRGTSLTIQCQVDSQVTMMFWYRQQPGQSLTLIATANQGSEATYESGFVIDKFPISRPNLTFSTLTVSNMSPEDSSIYLCSVGGQGSGEAFFGQGTRLTVV.

This clone was recorded a few times. V and J are TRBV6-5 and TRBJ1-5; 7 bases line up with TRBD1. Germline lookup yields CDR1 MNHEY and CDR2 SVGAGI. With 3 bases clipped from V and 7 bases from J, the junction kept 3 bases outside the gene matches. CDR3 size: 13 residues. The CDR3 reads CASSYNRGQPQHF. For the CDR3, the DNA is TGTGCCAGCAGTTATAACAGGGGACAGCCCCAGCATTTT.

The chain carries TRBV28 and TRBJ1-1, with no clear D. The CDR3 has 15 residues. Trimming removed 4 bases from V and 6 bases from J, with 18 bases in between. Germline CDR1 MDHEN, CDR2 SYDVKM. The CDR3 loop is CASSSPSARGSEAFF. DNA for the CDR3: TGTGCCAGCAGTTCGCCCTCAGCCCGAGGCTCTGAAGCTTTCTTT.

The chain recombines TRBV6-5 with TRBJ1-1; TRBD1 matches at 9 bases. With 4 bases clipped from V and 2 bases from J, the junction kept 2 bases outside the gene matches. Germline loops: CDR1 MNHEY, CDR2 SVGAGI. This CDR3 is built from 14 residues. The CDR3 DNA follows: TGTGCCAGCAGTTCGGACAGGGGTAACACTGAAGCTTTCTTT. It yields the protein CASSSDRGNTEAFF.

The V and J genes are TRBV9 and TRBJ2-5, with 7 bases that match TRBD1. Trimming removed 1 base from V and 4 bases from J; junction bases left unmatched: 10. Germline loops: CDR1 SGDLS, CDR2 YYNGEE. The CDR3 sequence is 16 residues long. CDR3 coding DNA: TGTGCCAGCAGCGTATCAGGGGGTGGGGCCGGAGAGACCCAGTACTTC. Translating gives CASSVSGGGAGETQYF. The variable domain in full, with the rest retrieved from reference TRBV9 and TRBJ2-5, is DSGVTQTPKHLITATGQRVTLRCSPRSGDLSVYWYQQSLDQGLQFLIQYYNGEERAKGNILERFSAQQFPDLHSELNLSSLELGDSALYFCASSVSGGGAGETQYFGPGTRLLVL.

The V gene is TRBV28, the J gene TRBJ1-2, with 9 bases fitting TRBD1. This CDR3 is 15 amino acids long. The V gene end was trimmed by 11 bases and the J gene end by 4 bases; junction bases not matched to a gene: 14. Germline lookup yields CDR1 MDHEN and CDR2 SYDVKM. The CDR3 region has the DNA TGTGCCGCTTGGGACAGGGAAGGATGGGGCTATGGCTACACCTTC. This translates into CAAWDREGWGYGYTF.

This chain uses TRBV5-6 with TRBJ1-2; D is ambiguous. Per germline, CDR1 SGHDT and CDR2 YYEEEE. Trimming took off 1 base at V and 6 bases at J, with 10 bases between the two ends. The CDR3 contains 13 residues. As DNA, the CDR3 is TGTGCCAGCAGCTTGATCTACCAGGATGGCTACACCTTC. Protein: CASSLIYQDGYTF.

The CDR3 loop is CASSETSGGARETQYF. CDR3 nucleotide sequence: TGTGCCAGCAGTGAAACTAGCGGGGGGGCGAGGGAGACCCAGTACTTC. The chain links TRBV2 to TRBJ2-5; 13 bases fit TRBD2. Per germline, CDR1 SNHLY and CDR2 FYNNEI. The CDR3 is 16 amino acids. With 2 bases clipped from V and 5 bases from J, the junction kept 5 bases outside the gene matches.

This clone has a handful of counts. This CDR3 is CASVGQGSQPQHF. DNA for the CDR3: TGTGCCAGCGTGGGACAGGGGAGTCAGCCCCAGCATTTT. V usage is TRBV2 and J usage is TRBJ1-5, with 10 positions matching TRBD1. The V and J ends lost 8 bases and 6 bases, in that order; junction bases with no gene match: 4. Germline CDR1 reads SNHLY; CDR2 reads FYNNEI. CDR3 length: 13 amino acids.

The V gene is TRBV27, the J gene TRBJ1-1, with D maybe TRBD1 (5 bases). Trimming pared 3 bases from V and 5 bases from J, leaving 16 bases between. This CDR3 region has 15 residues. CDR1 and CDR2 (germline): MNHEY, SMNVEV (reference sequence). The CDR3 reads CASSFRVGVRTEAFF. The CDR3 nucleotides read TGTGCCAGCAGTTTTCGCGTAGGGGTGCGTACTGAAGCTTTCTTT.

V usage is TRBV2 and J usage is TRBJ1-6, with TRBD1 identical over 8 bases. The germline V gene has CDR1 SNHLY and CDR2 FYNNEI. The CDR3 spans 14 residues. This chain's CDR3 is CVLSTDRDNSPLHF. The CDR3 bases are TGTGTGCTGAGCACGGACAGGGACAATTCACCCCTCCACTTT.

The chain joins TRBV7-8 to TRBJ1-5; 7 positions match TRBD1. The CDR3 covers 14 residues. CDR1 is SGHVS and CDR2 is FQNEAQ in the germline V gene. Trimming removed 9 bases from V and 2 bases from J; junction bases left unmatched: 7. The DNA for the CDR3 is TGTGCCAGTAAAAATGGACAGGGCAATCAGCCCCAGCATTTT. It codes for CASKNGQGNQPQHF. Drawing the rest from reference TRBV7-8 and TRBJ1-5, the complete variable domain is GAGVSQSPRYKVAKRGQDVALRCDPISGHVSLFWYQQALGQGPEFLTYFQNEAQLDKSGLPSDRFFAERPEGSVSTLKIQRTQQEDSAVYLCASKNGQGNQPQHFGDGTRLSIL.

This clone turned up a few times. The V and J genes are TRBV6-5 and TRBJ1-6, with D possibly TRBD1 on 6 matching bases. The CDR3 consists of 16 residues. The germline V and J ends were trimmed by 4 bases and 14 bases, with 24 bases remaining between them. Per germline, CDR1 MNHEY and CDR2 SVGAGI. CDR3 bases: TGTGCCAGCAGTTCGACCGGGACAAGCTTTTTGGATGCCCTCCACTTT. The encoded protein is CASSSTGTSFLDALHF.

The rearrangement joins TRBV6-6 to TRBJ2-2; 9 bases are a match to TRBD1. The CDR3 length is 16 residues. CDR1 is MNHNY and CDR2 is SVGAGI in the germline V gene (reference sequence). The J segment lost 7 bases and the V segment lost 5 bases, leaving 11 bases of the junction unmatched. Here the CDR3 reads CASSTQGAGDDGELFF. DNA of the CDR3: TGTGCCAGCAGTACACAGGGGGCCGGGGACGACGGGGAGCTGTTTTTT.

V and J are TRBV5-1 and TRBJ2-7; 8 bases are a match to TRBD1. CDR1 and CDR2 (germline): SGHRS, YFSETQ. J was trimmed by 2 bases and V by 1 base; bases with no gene match: 14. CDR3 length equals 18 residues. The CDR3 sequence: CASSLSARSAQGAYEQYF. The CDR3 DNA reads as TGCGCCAGCAGCTTGTCCGCAAGGTCGGCACAGGGGGCCTACGAGCAGTACTTC.

The chain uses TRBV5-1 and TRBJ2-1, with 12 bases identical to TRBD2. This CDR3 spans 20 amino acids. Germline V gene data show CDR1 as SGHRS and CDR2 as YFSETQ. J lost 0 bases, V lost 0 bases, and 10 bases had no gene match. CDR3 DNA: TGCGCCAGCAGCTTGGGGCGGACTAGCGGGGTTTTTGGCTCCTACAATGAGCAGTTCTTC. Translation: CASSLGRTSGVFGSYNEQFF.

V usage is TRBV11-3 and J usage is TRBJ2-1; no reliable D call. V was clipped by 5 bases and J by 7 bases, with 12 bases between them. Per germline, CDR1 SGHNT and CDR2 YENEEA. The CDR3 has 13 residues. The CDR3 loop reads CASSGPNRNEQFF. The DNA for the CDR3 is TGTGCCAGCAGCGGGCCTAATAGGAATGAGCAGTTCTTC.

This clone was observed a handful of times. J is TRBJ1-5 and V is TRBV18, with TRBD1 matching 12 bases. This CDR3 has 16 amino acids. Germline CDR1 KGHSH, CDR2 LQKENI. V lost 5 bases to trimming and J lost 0 bases; unmatched junction nucleotides: 2. The CDR3 reads CASSAGQGASNQPQHF. Written as DNA, the CDR3 is TGTGCCAGCTCAGCGGGACAGGGGGCTAGCAATCAGCCCCAGCATTTT.

CDR3: CASSHGHMNTEAFF. The CDR3 DNA is TGTGCCAGCAGCCATGGACACATGAACACTGAAGCTTTCTTT. The chain combines TRBV14 with TRBJ1-1; possible D gene TRBD1, 5 bases. The ends were cut back, 3 bases at V and 0 bases at J, with 8 bases in the middle. The CDR3 runs 14 residues. The germline CDR1 and CDR2 sequences are SGHDN and FVKESK.

In this sample, this clone turned up a few times. The chain combines TRBV10-3 with TRBJ1-5; 8 positions agree with TRBD1. CDR1 is ENHRY and CDR2 is SYGVKD in the germline V gene. The CDR3 consists of 14 residues. Trimming took 6 bases from V and 6 from J; bases not matched to a gene: 7. CDR3 nucleotides: TGTGCCATCAGGCCGGGACAGGAAGGTCAGCCCCAGCATTTT. Translation: CAIRPGQEGQPQHF.

This chain's CDR3 is CSAVDRVYEQYF. The CDR3 DNA reads as TGCAGCGCCGTGGACAGGGTGTACGAGCAGTACTTC. The chain combines TRBV29-1 with TRBJ2-7; 8 nucleotides align to TRBD1. Germline CDR1 is SQVTM and CDR2 is ANQGSEA. The V segment lost 7 bases and the J segment 4 bases; nucleotides outside the gene matches: 6. The CDR3 sequence is 12 residues long.

The CDR3 DNA reads TGTGCCAGCAGCCAAGATCCCACTAGCCTCTCCTACGAGCAGTACTTC. Its protein product is CASSQDPTSLSYEQYF. The chain carries TRBV3-1 (or the pseudogene TRBV3-2) and TRBJ2-7; D is perhaps TRBD2 (6 bases). Germline V CDR1 and CDR2: LGHDT, YNNKEL (reference sequence). There are 16 residues in the CDR3. V shed 0 bases and J shed 0 bases, with 12 bases lying between them.

The genes are TRBV28 and TRBJ2-3, with 8 bases aligning to TRBD2. The V gene's germline CDR1 is MDHEN and CDR2 SYDVKM. Trimming removed 4 bases from V and 3 bases from J; junction bases left unmatched: 0. This CDR3 is 13 amino acids long. The CDR3 sequence is CASSSGGTDTQYF. CDR3 DNA sequence: TGTGCCAGCAGTTCGGGGGGGACAGATACGCAGTATTTT.

The rearrangement uses TRBV12-5 and TRBJ2-7; 11 nucleotides line up with TRBD1. The CDR3 spans 19 residues. Germline lookup yields CDR1 LGHNT and CDR2 FRNRAP. V gave up 3 bases and J gave up 3 bases; unmatched junction bases: 16. The CDR3 DNA sequence: TGTGCTAGTGGTTTACAGGGACAGGGGGTCTCCCAGAGCCTCTACGAGCAGTACGTC. It translates to CASGLQGQGVSQSLYEQYV.